This T cell receptor beta chain was recovered during a study of vaccination and CD4 T cells after COVID-19 (dated by TCRdb to between 2021 and 2023). Context from the whole study: Six males and four females were included in the convalescent cohort, with two Hispanic individuals, seven Caucasians, two Asians and one multiracial person represented. Control cultures used a CEFX viral epitope pool as positive control, an HIV-1 Nef peptide pool as negative control, or no peptide. Post-vaccine blood samples were collected a median of approximately eleven weeks after the second vaccine dose, ranging from about 13 to 250 days. The spike-specific CD4+ TCR repertoire was compared before and after mRNA vaccination in nine to ten COVID-19 convalescent patients and a few infection-naive healthy vaccine recipients. Overlapping spike peptide pools from SARS-CoV-2 and from the common cold coronaviruses HCoV-NL63, HCoV-OC43 and HCoV-229E were used as culture stimuli. Post-COVID blood samples from convalescent patients were collected a median of 101 days after diagnosis, with a range of roughly 35 to 170 days. Participants got two doses of the Pfizer-BioNTech BNT162b2 vaccine (n=8) or two doses of the Moderna mRNA-1273 vaccine (n=2). In an earlier paper using these donors, memory CD4+ T cell crossreactivity between SARS-CoV-2 and common cold coronavirus spike proteins was assessed at the TCR clonotype level. On the study overall, not on this receptor specifically: The study included relatively few convalescent patients and did not analyze early timepoints after natural infection. In convalescent patients, nearly all vaccine-specific clones (304 of 307) were found to be mono-reactive for SARS-CoV-2 spike rather than cross-reactive with common cold coronaviruses. In convalescent patients, a median 86.3% of post-vaccine SARS-CoV-2-reactive clones were detected only after vaccination, and vaccine-specific priming was suggested by this finding. The median number of SARS-CoV-2-reactive clonotypes rose from approximately 20 after infection to around 40 after vaccination, but the change was not significant.

What this sample's treatment or condition label stands for: approximately 9-day PBMC culture with coronavirus spike peptide pools or control peptides (ViraFEST assay). CD4+ T cells from unexposed donors were collected before the COVID-19 pandemic (2011-2018). The ViraFEST assay, used in the study, expanded antigen-specific T cells with peptide pools and then identified the expanded clonotypes through TCR sequencing. Two million PBMCs per well were cultured in IMDM with approximately 5% human AB serum and 8.5 to 10 IU/ml IL-2, plus 10 ug/ml peptide pools. Half of the culture medium was replaced with fresh IL-2-containing medium on days 3 and 7. After 10 days of culture, CD4+ T cells were isolated by negative selection with the EasySep CD4+ T cell isolation kit. Unexposed donor CD4+ T cells were tested for reactivity to SARS-CoV-2 S and N and four common cold coronavirus spike pools, as cell number allowed. Ficoll-Paque Plus gradient centrifugation was used to isolate PBMCs from whole blood, and the isolated PBMCs were then either used fresh or cryopreserved at -140C. In general, triplicate wells were set up for every culture condition. Leukapheresis product for the unexposed donors was bought commercially.

Worth noting for this clonotype: Its antigen is not yet known. Nothing much larger sits one base from this clone, and base qualities are not available.

Library preparation used PCR. At the Johns Hopkins FTIC core, DNA from the cultured CD4+ T cells underwent TCR sequencing with the Oncomine TCR Beta short-read assay. The QIAamp micro DNA kit was used to extract genomic DNA from the cultured CD4+ T cells. The Oncomine TCR Beta libraries from cultured CD4+ T cells were pooled using unique dual indexes and then sequenced on an Illumina iSeq 100. In the original analysis: Non-productive sequences were removed, and CDR3s that did not start with C, did not end with F or W, or were shorter than 7 amino acids were discarded. Antigen-specific clonotypes were identified using the MANAFEST web application through comparison of peptide-stimulated wells with reference and other culture wells. To be called positive, a clone needed an FDR below 0.05, an odds ratio above 5, and a productive frequency above 0.1% in at least two of three replicate wells. A clonotype was classed as cross-reactive if the clonotype showed significant expansion both in SARS-CoV-2 spike wells and in at least one common cold coronavirus spike condition. CDR3 homology was assessed with Levenshtein distances (stringdist) and unrooted phylogenetic trees (ape) in R version 3.6.1. Using fastp trimming at Q25 and MiXCR clonotype assembly, TCRdb reanalyzed the public sequencing data and kept in-frame beta chains. When rows share a CDR3 protein, they turn into one entry using the most common DNA and genes. Here the V and J calls rest on TCRdb's processing, not on the authors' analysis. The sample has some 1,400 distinct CDR3 sequences on record, roughly an eighth of them singletons. 7.5% to 10% of the sample is taken by the ten largest.

The CDR3 covers 15 residues, taking in both the cysteine and the phenylalanine. Of all the DNA, just the CDR3 is kept, 45 bases in frame from base 1. V is trimmed back by 0 bases and J by 3 bases, and the junction contains 5 bases that no gene match accounts for. CDR1 and CDR2 (SGDLS, YYNGEE) derive from the germline V gene. The TCR comes from a human donor in good health. Recombination linked TRBV9 to TRBJ1-1; TRBD1 fits 7 bases in the junction. Sample: CD4+ T cells from blood, cultured in vitro. The DNA reads TGTGCCAGCAGCGTAGATCCAGGGGGTGACACTGAAGCTTTCTTT. Translation gives CASSVDPGGDTEAFF.